This TCR beta chain was found in a study of blood T cell repertoires in COVID-19. Study background: Acute and convalescent COVID-19 samples came from the United States, Italy and Spain.

Authors' processing steps: Estimates of nucleated cell counts were drawn from the amplification of reference gene primers. Profiling relied on immunoSEQ multiplex PCR, and the TCRdb table lists in-frame clones only, not all of them. The DNA gave D and trimming, while V, J and clone size come from that table. Here the sample spans about 130,000 clones, roughly 86% being singletons. The CDR3 is 16 amino acids. The germline V gene has CDR1 ENHRY and CDR2 SYGVKD. V lost 6 bases, J lost 1 base, and 6 bases stayed unmatched. Sequencing was carried out using peripheral blood. The TCR comes from a human donor in a cohort sampled during active COVID-19. This chain links TRBV10-3 with TRBJ2-3, with 11 bases identical to TRBD2. For the CDR3, the DNA is TGTGCCATCAGCCCGGGACTAGCGGCGGGCACAGATACGCAGTATTTT. It encodes CAISPGLAAGTDTQYF.